The rows below give T cell receptor beta chains drawn from one sample of a study of blood T cell repertoires in COVID-19. Produced via immunoSEQ multiplex PCR; TCRdb's table is partial and in-frame only. The data contain 90,000 or so clones, about 85% of them singletons. Sequenced material: peripheral blood. These receptors were collected from an elderly man with active or convalescent COVID-19. Each CDR3 is given without its conserved first and last residue. The order of the fields is clone size, J gene, V gene, CDR3 protein. Clone size is stated in some rows and not others, as once, few, many or a class when expanded.

size: .
J: TRBJ1-5
V: TRBV4-1
CDR3: ASSQDRAVNQPQH

size: .
J: TRBJ2-1
V: TRBV19
CDR3: ASSLRDNTYNEQF

size: .
J: TRBJ1-5
V: TRBV6-1
CDR3: ASSEAANQPQH

size: .
J: TRBJ2-3
V: TRBV6-5
CDR3: ASRSGDRADTQY

size: once
J: TRBJ1-4
V: TRBV5-6
CDR3: ASSFGEKLF

size: .
J: TRBJ1-5
V: TRBV9
CDR3: ASSQFGGRQPQH

size: .
J: TRBJ2-7
V: TRBV1
CDR3: TSSLTGPTYEQY

size: .
J: TRBJ2-5
V: TRBV18
CDR3: ASSPPVSPIETQY

size: many
J: TRBJ1-2
V: TRBV5-4
CDR3: ASSPGQGGSYGYT

size: .
J: TRBJ2-5
V: TRBV19
CDR3: ASSINDNQETQY

size: .
J: TRBJ2-3
V: TRBV5-1
CDR3: ASSPGSTDTQY

size: .
J: TRBJ2-1
V: TRBV5-1
CDR3: ASSLGQGSIGEQF

size: few
J: TRBJ2-5
V: TRBV6-6
CDR3: ASSKTSGGPQETQY

size: .
J: TRBJ1-6
V: TRBV24-1
CDR3: ATSDPPGGLPF

size: .
J: TRBJ2-3
V: TRBV18
CDR3: ASSHGVRTDTQY

size: .
J: TRBJ2-2
V: TRBV19
CDR3: ASSIRSWVEYTGELF

size: .
J: TRBJ1-4
V: TRBV28
CDR3: ASSPPEAANEKLF

size: .
J: TRBJ2-5
V: TRBV25-1
CDR3: ASSVTGTGLMQTQY

size: .
J: TRBJ2-3
V: TRBV6-2/TRBV6-3
CDR3: ASSQGLLADPTDTQY

size: few
J: TRBJ2-2
V: TRBV5-1
CDR3: ASRRTGVRVPGELF

size: .
J: TRBJ1-5
V: TRBV18
CDR3: ASSDGTGVNQPQH

size: once
J: TRBJ1-5
V: TRBV7-8
CDR3: ASSPVQTGNQPQH

size: .
J: TRBJ2-7
V: TRBV27
CDR3: ASREISSYEQY

size: .
J: TRBJ1-2
V: TRBV5-1
CDR3: ASSWVAAGDGYT

size: .
J: TRBJ2-1
V: TRBV19
CDR3: ASSIQGPSYNEQF

size: .
J: TRBJ2-1
V: TRBV11-2
CDR3: ASSLERSYNEQF

size: .
J: TRBJ1-1
V: TRBV5-1
CDR3: ASSFTANTEAF

size: .
J: TRBJ2-7
V: TRBV13
CDR3: ASSRQGGTYEQY

size: .
J: TRBJ2-7
V: TRBV7-2
CDR3: ASSLSPALSYEQY

size: .
J: TRBJ1-3
V: TRBV21-1
CDR3: ASTLRDTRTGNTIY

size: .
J: TRBJ1-1
V: TRBV10-3
CDR3: AISESLVLVGGGTEAF

size: .
J: TRBJ2-7
V: TRBV6-5
CDR3: ASSYVARGREQY

size: .
J: TRBJ1-6
V: TRBV6-4
CDR3: ASSGTGGFSSYNSPLH

size: once
J: TRBJ2-1
V: TRBV24-1
CDR3: ATSGDTSSYNEQF

size: .
J: TRBJ1-6
V: TRBV5-1
CDR3: ASSLTGNNSPLH

size: .
J: TRBJ1-6
V: TRBV27
CDR3: ASSISTGLNSPLH

size: .
J: TRBJ1-5
V: TRBV15
CDR3: ATSSWPDQPQH

size: .
J: TRBJ1-5
V: TRBV19
CDR3: ASSPTGGSQPQH

size: .
J: TRBJ2-3
V: TRBV4-1
CDR3: ASSQRGHTDTQY

size: .
J: TRBJ1-6
V: TRBV4-1
CDR3: ASSQDPEGLNYNSPLH

size: .
J: TRBJ2-3
V: TRBV18
CDR3: ASSPVGGGRTDTQY

size: .
J: TRBJ1-1
V: TRBV2
CDR3: ASIPVRVSDTEAF

size: .
J: TRBJ2-3
V: TRBV7-3
CDR3: ASSLFPGGREDTQY

size: .
J: TRBJ1-4
V: TRBV4-1
CDR3: ASSQLLGATNEKLF

size: .
J: TRBJ1-5
V: TRBV7-8
CDR3: ASSLVQGNQPQH

size: few
J: TRBJ1-6
V: TRBV28
CDR3: ASATGLSPLH

size: .
J: TRBJ1-1
V: TRBV7-6
CDR3: ASSVGTGTEAF

size: .
J: TRBJ2-1
V: TRBV13
CDR3: ASSQAMGAFSYNEQF

size: .
J: TRBJ2-5
V: TRBV5-4
CDR3: ASSARDSEETQY

size: .
J: TRBJ2-7
V: TRBV15
CDR3: ATSRGTELGYEQY

size: .
J: TRBJ1-5
V: TRBV7-2
CDR3: ASSSRGNQPQH

size: .
J: TRBJ1-6
V: TRBV10-1
CDR3: ASSTGRRRNSPLH

size: .
J: TRBJ1-2
V: TRBV11-1
CDR3: ASSLDRGNYGYT